The 22 T cell receptor beta chains reported below all come from one sample, sequenced in a study of control samples from healthy donors and cancer patients. Data came from immunoSEQ multiplex PCR; TCRdb stores just in-frame clones and leaves some out. Seen here are about 92,000 clones, approximately 78% observed once, and the top ten hold approximately 9.4%. Sample: blood. These receptors were collected from a woman aged 60-75 years in good health.

This clone was seen just once. The J gene is TRBJ2-7, the V gene TRBV29-1; 7 positions match TRBD1. CDR3 length: 12 amino acids. J lost 2 bases, V lost 7 bases, and 5 bases had no gene match. In germline, CDR1 is SQVTM, CDR2 ANQGSEA. This CDR3 reads CSGQGYAYEQYF. CDR3 nucleotide sequence: TGCAGCGGACAGGGATACGCCTACGAGCAGTACTTC.

This clone has at least ten counts. The V and J genes are TRBV7-2 and TRBJ2-1, with 11 positions matching TRBD2. The germline V gene encodes CDR1 SGHTA and CDR2 FQGNSA. The CDR3 spans 15 residues. V shed 1 base, J shed 7 bases, and the junction held 3 bases outside the gene matches. The CDR3 bases are TGTGCCAGCAGCTTAGAGGCTAGCGGGGGGAATGAGCAGTTCTTC. Translation: CASSLEASGGNEQFF.

This clone was counted between two and nine times. The chain couples TRBV27 to TRBJ2-3; D gene unclear. Germline assignment: CDR1 MNHEY and CDR2 SMNVEV (reference sequence). This CDR3 is built from 15 residues. Trimming shortened V by 3 bases and J by 0 bases, and 10 bases separated the two germline ends. The CDR3 nucleotides are TGTGCCAGCAGTTTCGTCGCCGGGAGCACAGATACGCAGTATTTT. This sequence encodes CASSFVAGSTDTQYF.

The chain joins TRBV19 to TRBJ2-7; the match to TRBD2 covers 7 bases. There are 14 residues in the CDR3. The V and J ends lost 4 bases and 4 bases, in that order; junction bases with no gene match: 7. Germline CDR1 is LNHDA and CDR2 is SQIVND (reference sequence). For the CDR3, the DNA is TGTGCCAGTAGTAGGGGAGGGCCGGTGTACGAGCAGTACTTC. The encoded protein is CASSRGGPVYEQYF.

The chain has TRBV6-6 and TRBJ2-3, with D unclear. The CDR3 is 12 amino acids. Germline CDR1 and CDR2: MNHNY and SVGAGI (reference sequence). Between the trimmed V and J ends, which lost 6 bases and 2 bases, there was a span of 6 bases. The CDR3 protein is CASRSNTDTQYF. CDR3 nucleotide sequence: TGTGCCAGCAGGTCTAACACAGATACGCAGTATTTT.

J is TRBJ1-4 and V is TRBV19; D ambiguous. The CDR3 length is 14 residues. The V and J ends lost 7 bases and 6 bases respectively, with 15 bases between them. Germline CDR1 LNHDA, CDR2 SQIVND (reference sequence). CDR3 protein: CASNRAPRDEKLFF. The CDR3 DNA is TGTGCCAGTAACCGAGCCCCTCGGGATGAAAAACTGTTTTTT.

J is TRBJ2-3 and V is TRBV19; D perhaps matches TRBD1 (5 bases). Germline CDR1 and CDR2: LNHDA and SQIVND (reference sequence). Trimming removed 3 bases from V and 0 bases from J, with 16 bases in between. CDR3 length: 17 residues. CDR3 DNA sequence: TGTGCCAGTAGTATTTCCTTTACAGGACCTAGCACAGATACGCAGTATTTT. It codes for CASSISFTGPSTDTQYF.

This rearrangement joins TRBV5-1 to TRBJ2-1; 7 bases are shared with TRBD1. The CDR3 has 15 residues. The V segment lost 4 bases and the J segment 0 bases; nucleotides outside the gene matches: 4. Germline CDR1 is SGHRS and CDR2 is YFSETQ. CDR3 residues: CASSRDRSSYNEQFF. The CDR3 DNA follows: TGCGCCAGCAGCCGGGACAGAAGCTCCTACAATGAGCAGTTCTTC. The whole variable domain, remainder taken from reference TRBV5-1 and TRBJ2-1, is KAGVTQTPRYLIKTRGQQVTLSCSPISGHRSVSWYQQTPGQGLQFLFEYFSETQRNKGNFPGRFSGRQFSNSRSEMNVSTLELGDSALYLCASSRDRSSYNEQFFGPGTRLTVL.

V usage is TRBV18 and J usage is TRBJ1-1, with TRBD1 matching over 10 bases. J gave up 4 bases and V 2 bases, and 4 bases lay outside the gene matches. CDR3 size: 15 residues. The V gene's germline CDR1 is KGHSH and CDR2 LQKENI. In DNA form, the CDR3 reads TGTGCCAGCTCACCATCCGGGACAGGGGCCACTGAAGCTTTCTTT. Protein sequence: CASSPSGTGATEAFF.

This chain uses TRBV5-6 with TRBJ1-4; D is perhaps TRBD1 (5 bases). Germline CDR1 and CDR2: SGHDT and YYEEEE. Trimming removed 1 base at V and 8 bases at J, with 12 bases between. This CDR3 has 14 amino acids. CDR3 sequence (DNA): TGTGCCAGCAGCTTGACGGGGCAGCGGGAAAAACTGTTTTTT. The encoded protein is CASSLTGQREKLFF.

As concerns this clone: The junction and the germline gene differ at one end; a read error may be behind it. The genes are TRBV6-2 or TRBV6-3 and TRBJ2-7, with TRBD2 identical over 9 bases. Germline CDR1 is MNHEY and CDR2 is SVGEGT. CDR3 length equals 12 residues. In nucleotides, the CDR3 is TGTGCCAGCAGTGATAGCGGGAGTAGGGCCGACTTC. Amino acid sequence: CASSDSGSRADF.

The CDR3 sequence: CASSTGTQRNYGYTF. CDR3 DNA sequence: TGTGCCAGTAGCACCGGGACTCAGAGGAACTATGGCTACACCTTC. The V call is TRBV19, the J call TRBJ1-2; D may be TRBD1 (5 bases). Germline CDR1 is LNHDA and CDR2 is SQIVND (reference sequence). V was shortened by 6 bases and J by 2 bases, with 16 bases between the two germline ends. The CDR3 has 15 amino acids. Filled out from reference TRBV19 and TRBJ1-2, the complete variable domain reads DGGITQSPKYLFRKEGQNVTLSCEQNLNHDAMYWYRQDPGQGLRLIYYSQIVNDFQKGDIAEGYSVSREKKESFPLTVTSAQKNPTAFYLCASSTGTQRNYGYTFGSGTRLTVV.

A single count supports this clone. CDR3 in amino acids: CASAPGIGYTF. The CDR3 DNA reads as TGTGCCAGCGCCCCAGGGATCGGCTACACCTTC. This chain connects TRBV6-6 to TRBJ1-2; D perhaps matches TRBD1 (5 bases). The CDR3 covers 11 residues. From germline, CDR1 is MNHNY and CDR2 SVGAGI (reference sequence). V was pared by 8 bases and J by 8 bases, with 12 bases between.

The chain carries TRBV6-2 or TRBV6-3 and TRBJ2-1; D is perhaps TRBD1 (7 bases). CDR1 and CDR2 from the germline V gene are MNHEY and SVGEGT. The CDR3 spans 16 residues. Between the trimmed V and J ends, which lost 0 bases and 5 bases, there was a span of 14 bases. CDR3 sequence reads: CASSYSVRGRNNEQFF. CDR3 in DNA: TGTGCCAGCAGTTACTCGGTCAGGGGGAGGAACAATGAGCAGTTCTTC.

This chain joins TRBV12-5 and TRBJ1-5, with TRBD1 matching 9 bases. The trim removed 7 bases at V and 6 bases at J, leaving 7 bases unmatched. The CDR3 spans 14 residues. The V gene's germline CDR1 is LGHNT and CDR2 FRNRAP. Written as DNA, the CDR3 is TGTGCTAGTGCTCCACAGGGGGCCGGTCAGCCCCAGCATTTT. This codes for CASAPQGAGQPQHF.

The chain links TRBV5-5 to TRBJ2-1, with a possible D match to TRBD2 (6 bases). V lost 2 bases, J lost 7 bases, and 10 bases lay in between. The length of the CDR3 is 13 residues. Germline V gene lookup returns CDR1 SGHKS and CDR2 YYEKEE (reference sequence). The CDR3 sequence: CASSLRSGNEQFF. Here the CDR3 DNA reads TGTGCCAGCAGCTTAAGGAGCGGGAATGAGCAGTTCTTC.

This clone was observed a single time. The gene calls are TRBV6-2 or TRBV6-3 and TRBJ2-5, with D perhaps TRBD2 (5 bases). The CDR3 covers 14 residues. Germline V gene lookup returns CDR1 MNHEY and CDR2 SVGEGT. Trimming removed 0 bases at V and 7 bases at J, with 12 bases between. CDR3 in amino acids: CASSYSALVGTQYF. Here the CDR3 DNA reads TGTGCCAGCAGTTACTCGGCACTAGTGGGGACCCAGTACTTC.

As DNA, the CDR3 is TGTGCCAGTAGTACAGGAGCGAACACTGAAGCTTTCTTT. It specifies CASSTGANTEAFF. The V and J genes are TRBV19 and TRBJ1-1; D not resolved. Germline CDR1 reads LNHDA; CDR2 reads SQIVND (reference sequence). The CDR3 loop spans 13 amino acids. V was cut by 4 bases and J by 1 base, with 7 bases left in between.

CDR3 DNA: TGCGCCAGCAGCTTGGCTGGCGTGGGAAGCACAGATACGCAGTATTTT. Translating it yields CASSLAGVGSTDTQYF. The chain carries TRBV5-1 and TRBJ2-3; D ambiguous. Trimming left V 0 bases short and J 0 bases short, with 11 bases between. The germline CDR1 and CDR2 sequences are SGHRS and YFSETQ. The CDR3 extends over 16 amino acids.

The chain employs TRBV29-1 and TRBJ2-5, with TRBD2 as a possible D gene (5 bases). The V and J ends lost 5 bases and 5 bases respectively, with 15 bases between them. Germline V gene sequence: CDR1 SQVTM, CDR2 ANQGSEA. CDR3 length equals 13 residues. The CDR3 coding sequence is TGCAGCGTTTCGAGGGCCGGGAAGGAGACCCAGTACTTC. Residues: CSVSRAGKETQYF.

The chain employs TRBV19 and TRBJ2-7; 9 bases fit TRBD1. The J segment lost 2 bases and the V segment lost 4 bases, leaving 3 bases of the junction unmatched. Germline assignment: CDR1 LNHDA and CDR2 SQIVND (reference sequence). This CDR3 is built from 14 residues. CDR3 sequence (DNA): TGTGCCAGTAGTAACGGACAGGGGCCCTACGAGCAGTACTTC. It encodes CASSNGQGPYEQYF.

The rearrangement joins TRBV7-9 to TRBJ1-4; 9 bases are a match to TRBD1. The V gene's germline CDR1 is SEHNR and CDR2 FQNEAQ (reference sequence). The V and J ends lost 3 bases and 8 bases, in that order; junction bases with no gene match: 7. The CDR3 runs 15 residues. CDR3 protein: CASSFSRTGVEKLFF. The DNA of the CDR3 is TGTGCCAGCAGCTTTTCTCGGACAGGGGTGGAAAAACTGTTTTTT. Using reference TRBV7-9 and TRBJ1-4 for the parts outside the CDR3, the full variable domain is DTGVSQNPRHKITKRGQNVTFRCDPISEHNRLYWYRQTLGQGPEFLTYFQNEAQLEKSRLLSDRFSAERPKGSFSTLEIQRTEQGDSAMYLCASSFSRTGVEKLFFGSGTQLSVL.